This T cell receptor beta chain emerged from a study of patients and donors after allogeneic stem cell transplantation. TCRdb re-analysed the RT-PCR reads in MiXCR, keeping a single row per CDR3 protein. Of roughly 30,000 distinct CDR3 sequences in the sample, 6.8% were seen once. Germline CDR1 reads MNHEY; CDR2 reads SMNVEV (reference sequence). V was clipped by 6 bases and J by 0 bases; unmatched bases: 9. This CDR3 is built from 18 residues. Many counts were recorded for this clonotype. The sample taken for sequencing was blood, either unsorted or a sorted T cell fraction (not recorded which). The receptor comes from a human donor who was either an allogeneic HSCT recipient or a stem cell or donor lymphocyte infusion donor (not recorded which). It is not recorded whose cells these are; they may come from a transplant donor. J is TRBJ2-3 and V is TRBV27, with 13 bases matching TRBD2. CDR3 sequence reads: CASSPGLAGHRSTDTQYF. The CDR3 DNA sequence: TGTGCCAGCAGCCCGGGACTAGCGGGACACCGTAGCACAGATACGCAGTATTTT.